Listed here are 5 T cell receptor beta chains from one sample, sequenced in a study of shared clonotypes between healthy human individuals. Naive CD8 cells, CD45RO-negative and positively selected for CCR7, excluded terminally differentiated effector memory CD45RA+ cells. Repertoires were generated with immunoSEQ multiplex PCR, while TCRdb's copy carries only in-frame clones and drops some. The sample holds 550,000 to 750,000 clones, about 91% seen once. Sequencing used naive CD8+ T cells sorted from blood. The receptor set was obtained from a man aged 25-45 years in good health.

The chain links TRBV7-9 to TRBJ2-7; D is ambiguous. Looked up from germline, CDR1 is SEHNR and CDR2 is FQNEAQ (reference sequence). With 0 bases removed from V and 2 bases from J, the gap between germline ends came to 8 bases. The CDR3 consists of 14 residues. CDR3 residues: CASSLAPETYEQYF. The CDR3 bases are TGTGCCAGCAGCTTAGCGCCAGAGACCTACGAGCAGTACTTC.

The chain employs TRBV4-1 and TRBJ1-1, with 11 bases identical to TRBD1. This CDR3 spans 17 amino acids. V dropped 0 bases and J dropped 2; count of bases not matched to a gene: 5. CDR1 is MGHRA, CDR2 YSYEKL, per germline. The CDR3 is CASSQDTGQGVNTEAFF. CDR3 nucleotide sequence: TGCGCCAGCAGCCAAGATACGGGACAGGGGGTCAACACTGAAGCTTTCTTT.

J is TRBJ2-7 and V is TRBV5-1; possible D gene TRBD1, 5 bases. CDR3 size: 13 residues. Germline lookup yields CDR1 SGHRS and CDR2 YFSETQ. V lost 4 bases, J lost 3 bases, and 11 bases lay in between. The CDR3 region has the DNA TGCGCCAGCAGCCCAGACAGCGACTACGAGCAGTACTTC. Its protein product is CASSPDSDYEQYF.

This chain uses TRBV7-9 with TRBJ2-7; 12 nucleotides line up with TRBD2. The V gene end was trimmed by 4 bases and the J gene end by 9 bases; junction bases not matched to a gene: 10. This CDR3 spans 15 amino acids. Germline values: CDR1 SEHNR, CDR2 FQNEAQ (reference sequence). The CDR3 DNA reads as TGTGCCAGCAGCTCCGGACTAGCGGGAAGGAGTCGGCAGTACTTC. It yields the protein CASSSGLAGRSRQYF.

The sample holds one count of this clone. CDR3 DNA: TGTGCCAGCAGCCCGCCTGACCGGATGACGAAACTCTATGGCTACACCTTC. Its translation: CASSPPDRMTKLYGYTF. V usage is TRBV28 and J usage is TRBJ1-2; D is ambiguous. Germline CDR1 and CDR2: MDHEN and SYDVKM. The CDR3 sequence is 17 residues long. V lost 6 bases and J 4 bases, leaving 24 bases between the germline ends.